These T cell receptor beta chains were read from a single sample in a study of T cell responses to AZD1222 COVID-19 vaccine. Libraries were prepared by immunoSEQ multiplex PCR; TCRdb keeps only in-frame clonotypes and omits some of them. The sample carries about 150,000 clones, roughly 90% recorded once. The specimen was peripheral blood, collected 28 days after the second AZD1222 dose. The receptors were gathered from an adult who received the AZD1222 COVID-19 vaccine. The CDR3 runs from the conserved cysteine through the conserved F or W. The D gene is left open where the match is weak. The listing skips clone size in some rows; elsewhere it reads once, few, many or a size class.

size	D	V	J	DNA	CDR3
NA	NA	TRBV3-1/TRBV3-2	TRBJ1-3	TGTGCCAGCAGCTGTCAAACCTATCTCAGGGTTGTGGATGGAAACACCATATATTTT	CASSCQTYLRVVDGNTIYF
NA	NA	TRBV7-2	TRBJ2-7	TGTGCCAGCAGCCCCTGGACAGAGTCCTCCTACGAGCAGTACTTC	CASSPWTESSYEQYF
NA	NA	TRBV5-1	TRBJ2-1	TGCGCCAGCAGCTTGGAAGGGGTGGGCTCCTACAATGAGCAGTTCTTC	CASSLEGVGSYNEQFF
NA	NA	TRBV27	TRBJ1-1	TGTGCCAGCAGTTTAGTGGCAGCCCACACTGAAGCTTTCTTT	CASSLVAAHTEAFF
NA	NA	TRBV19	TRBJ1-6	TGTGCCAGTACCTCGAGGAATTCACCCCTCCACTTT	CASTSRNSPLHF
NA	NA	TRBV6-2/TRBV6-3	TRBJ2-3	TGTGCCAGCAGTTATCTCCTAGCAGCTAACACCACAGATACGCAGTATTTT	CASSYLLAANTTDTQYF
once	NA	TRBV2	TRBJ2-1	TGTGCCAGCAATCGATCGGCCCAGGAGACCTACAATGAGCAGTTCTTC	CASNRSAQETYNEQFF
NA	NA	TRBV27	TRBJ2-1	TGTGCCAGCAGTTTCGGGAGCGGTCCCTACAATGAGCAGTTCTTC	CASSFGSGPYNEQFF
NA	TRBD2	TRBV18	TRBJ2-1	TGTGCCAGCTCACCGGGCGGGAGCTCCTACAATGAGCAGTTCTTC	CASSPGGSSYNEQFF
NA	NA	TRBV3-1/TRBV3-2	TRBJ1-5	TGTGCCAGCAGCCAAGATGTGAATCAGCCCCAGCATTTT	CASSQDVNQPQHF
NA	TRBD2	TRBV11-2	TRBJ2-3	TGTGCCAGCAGCTTCAGACTAGCCAAAGAGGTAGATACGCAGTATTTT	CASSFRLAKEVDTQYF
NA	NA	TRBV19	TRBJ2-1	TGTGCCAGTAGTATCCGCTTTTTCTCCTACAATGAGCAGTTCTTC	CASSIRFFSYNEQFF
NA	NA	TRBV4-1	TRBJ1-4	TGCGCCAGCAGCCGCTTAGGGACGAGAAGGGAAAAACTGTTTTTT	CASSRLGTRREKLFF
once	NA	TRBV6-5	TRBJ1-1	TGTGCCAGCCATGGGGAGGCCGGGACGGCTAGTGAAGCTTTCTTT	CASHGEAGTASEAFF
NA	NA	TRBV12-3/TRBV12-4	TRBJ1-1	TGTGCCAGCAGTTTGATGAACACTGAAGCTTTCTTT	CASSLMNTEAFF
once	TRBD1	TRBV10-2	TRBJ1-1	TGCGCCAGTTCCCGGGACAGGGCCACTGAAGCTTTCTTT	CASSRDRATEAFF
NA	TRBD1	TRBV5-1	TRBJ1-1	TGCGCCAGCAGCCCGGGACAGGGGAACACTGAAGCTTTCTTT	CASSPGQGNTEAFF
NA	NA	TRBV18	TRBJ1-1	TGTGCCAGCTCACCCCCAATGGGGTTGGGGAACACTGAAGCTTTCTTT	CASSPPMGLGNTEAFF
NA	TRBD2	TRBV4-2	TRBJ2-2	TGTGCCAGCAGCCAAGATCCCGGGAGGGCCGACACCGGGGAGCTGTTTTTT	CASSQDPGRADTGELFF
NA	NA	TRBV25-1	TRBJ1-5	TGTGCCAGCAGTGAAATAGGGGGTCAGCCCCAGCATTTT	CASSEIGGQPQHF
NA	NA	TRBV7-9	TRBJ2-7	TGTGCCACTGGGACACCAACCTACGAGCAGTACTTC	CATGTPTYEQYF
NA	NA	TRBV25-1	TRBJ2-7	TGTGCCAGCAGTGAATACGGGACCTACGAGCAGTACTTC	CASSEYGTYEQYF
NA	TRBD2	TRBV6-2/TRBV6-3	TRBJ2-1	TGTGCCAGCAGTCCAGGGAGGACTAGCGGGAACAATGAGCAGTTCTTC	CASSPGRTSGNNEQFF
NA	NA	TRBV5-1	TRBJ2-2	TGCGCCAGCAGCTTCAGGAACACCGGGGAGCTGTTTTTT	CASSFRNTGELFF
NA	NA	TRBV28	TRBJ2-1	TGTGCCAGCAGTATAAAAGGGGGAAAGCAGTTCTTC	CASSIKGGKQFF
NA	NA	TRBV21-1	TRBJ2-3	TGTGCCAGCAGCAAAGTCCATCGACTAGCGGGAGTGACAGATACGCAGTATTTT	CASSKVHRLAGVTDTQYF
NA	NA	TRBV18	TRBJ1-2	TGTGCCAGCTCACCGAGCCAAAACTATGGCTACACCTTC	CASSPSQNYGYTF
NA	NA	TRBV29-1	TRBJ2-1	TGCAGAGACGGGACGGAAAACAATGAGCAGTTCTTC	CRDGTENNEQFF
NA	NA	TRBV5-4	TRBJ2-7	TGTGCCAGCAGCTTGCAGGGCCTGGACGAGCAGTACTTC	CASSLQGLDEQYF
few	NA	TRBV11-2	TRBJ1-2	TGTGCCAGCAGCTTAGATAGCGGGGGAGGCTACACCTTC	CASSLDSGGGYTF
NA	NA	TRBV6-5	TRBJ1-2	TGTGCCAGCAGTTACGACCGCCCTGGGTATGGCTACACCTTC	CASSYDRPGYGYTF
NA	NA	TRBV29-1	TRBJ2-3	TGCAGCGCCCTAGGGGGAGATGCGCAGTATTTT	CSALGGDAQYF
NA	TRBD1	TRBV3-1/TRBV3-2	TRBJ1-2	TGTGCCAGCCGCCGGGACAGGGGTAATGGCTACACCTTC	CASRRDRGNGYTF
NA	NA	TRBV5-5	TRBJ2-7	TGTGCCAGCAGCTTGGAGTATTACTACGAGCAGTACTTC	CASSLEYYYEQYF
once	NA	TRBV27	TRBJ1-6	TGTGCCAGCAGTGGGTCTCAGGGGAGATCACCCCTCCACTTT	CASSGSQGRSPLHF